This entry features one T cell receptor beta chain sequence. At least ten counts were recorded for this clonotype. The target of this receptor is not known. One base away there is no much larger clone; base qualities are not given. The data were obtained in a study of T cells after yellow fever vaccination (dated by TCRdb to about 2019). For context, the study as a whole: The SMART-Seq v4 Ultra Low Input RNA kit was used to prepare libraries from fractions with low cell numbers. Bulk TCR alpha and beta repertoires were sequenced longitudinally to track T-cell clones before and after primary and booster YFV17D yellow fever vaccination. Blood samples were taken at several timepoints before and after primary and secondary immunization, and bulk PBMC replicates and cell subsets were isolated. Two healthy male donors, one aged 18 to 29 and one aged 30 to 40 years, were included in the cohort.

Points the paper makes about the study in general: FACS-sorted repertoires could contain abundant contaminating clonotypes from the bulk population, so computational filtering was required. Most clones expanded after primary vaccination were re-detected after the booster (about 95% of CD4 and approximately 88% of CD8), suggesting broad memory maintenance. Compared with the primary T-cell response, the secondary T-cell response was weaker but faster, peaking on day 5 rather than day 15. A small share of clonotypes was detected in both CD4 and CD8 compartments, with the overlap likely arising from convergent recombination. Because only a couple of donors were included in the study, the extent to which the findings can be generalized is limited.

Including the terminal cysteine and phenylalanine, the CDR3 comprises 12 residues. Just CDR3 DNA is preserved here, 36 bases in frame from base 1. Between the V and J ends, shortened by 5 bases and 9 bases respectively, the junction contains 15 bases. The CDR1 and CDR2 encoded by the germline V gene (reference sequence) are DFQATT and SNEGSKA. TCR cDNA was synthesized by 5'RACE template switching, which introduced a universal primer site and unique molecular identifiers. Priming for cDNA synthesis came from both the TCR alpha and TCR beta constant segments. Libraries were amplified in two PCR steps, with sample barcodes and sequencing adapters added in the second step. Sequencing of the libraries was done on either Illumina HiSeq 2500 (2x100 bp) or NovaSeq (2x150 bp). The authors' pipeline ran thus. Demultiplexing of reads and collapsing into UMI consensus sequences were performed with MIGEC, and V(D)J alignment was carried out with MiXCR. Clonotypes responding to the vaccine were identified with edgeR on replicate PBMC samples, with the criteria of FDR below 0.01 and a log2 fold change above 5 up to day 15. Bulk clonotypes were assigned CD4 or CD8 identity according to which sequenced CD4 or CD8 repertoire held them at higher abundance. TCRdb reprocessing: public reads trimmed at Q25 with fastp, clones called with MiXCR, in-frame beta chains kept. Under each unique CDR3 protein, matching rows form one entry showing the most common genes and DNA. TCRdb's processing, not the authors', yielded these V and J calls. In this sample the table shows some 350,000 distinct CDR3 sequences, about 6.2% of which occur a single time. Roughly 15% of the sample is taken by the ten largest.

In light of the paper, this sample's treatment or condition label describes: live attenuated yellow fever vaccine strain. Two biological replicates of bulk PBMCs were collected at each blood-draw timepoint. PBMCs were isolated from peripheral blood using a standard Ficoll-Paque protocol. RNA was extracted with TriZol from bulk PBMCs, CD4 and CD8 fractions, and dextramer-positive and dextramer-negative fractions. The rearrangement joined TRBV20-1 to TRBJ2-3; a tentative D call is TRBD2 (5 bases match). The clonotype was recovered from a man aged 25-45 years who received the YFV17D yellow fever vaccine. The sequencing used PBMCs, collected 5 days after the yellow fever booster vaccination. At the DNA level, the sequence is TGCAGTGCTCACCGGGATGCGTGGACGCAGTATTTT. Its product reads: CSAHRDAWTQYF.